This TCR beta chain was recovered during a study of monozygotic twins with inflammatory bowel disease. No DNA is given; TCRdb re-called the 5' RACE reads and lists each CDR3 protein once. The table lists more than 350,000 distinct CDR3 sequences, with around 2.4% in the top ten. There are 12 residues in the CDR3. Germline V lookup: CDR1 SNHLY, CDR2 FYNNEI. The V and J genes are TRBV2 and TRBJ2-1. The source material was blood. The sequence was collected from a human donor with ulcerative colitis or Crohn's disease, or a healthy co-twin of an affected twin (not recorded which). CDR3 sequence reads: CASSEEVNEQFF.